Listed below are T cell receptor beta chains from one sample, sequenced in a study of T cells in Graves' hyperthyroidism and ophthalmopathy. TCRdb called the multiplex PCR reads again in MiXCR, with one record for every CDR3 protein. The sample lists some 760,000 distinct CDR3 sequences, 14% occurring once. The specimen sequenced was blood. Receptor source: a woman younger than 30 with Graves' hyperthyroidism. Each CDR3 is given with its conserved first and last residue. Fields, in order: V gene, clone size, J gene, D gene, CDR3 DNA, CDR3 protein. D genes are given only for firm matches. The listing skips clone size in some rows; elsewhere it reads once, few, many or a size class.

TRBV6-2/TRBV6-3	-	TRBJ1-2	-	TGTGCCAGCAGTTACGAGGATTACAGGGTAGCTAACTATGGCTACACCTTC	CASSYEDYRVANYGYTF
TRBV3-1	-	TRBJ2-2	-	TGTGCCAGCAGCCAAGCCCTCGCAGGGAGCAGGGAGCTGTTTTTT	CASSQALAGSRELFF
TRBV5-6	few	TRBJ1-2	TRBD1	TGTGCCAGCAGCTTGGGTATTCCGGGACAGGGCGACTATGGCTACACCTTC	CASSLGIPGQGDYGYTF
TRBV7-9	many	TRBJ2-5	-	TGTGCCAGCAGCTTGTGGACCCAAGAGACCCAGTACTTC	CASSLWTQETQYF
TRBV7-9	-	TRBJ1-1	-	TGTGCCAGCAGCTTAGGGGCAGATGGGACTGAAGCTTTCTTT	CASSLGADGTEAFF
TRBV9	few	TRBJ2-5	TRBD1	TGTGCCAGCAGCGCCGGGACAGGGGGCGGCCAGGAGACCCAGTACTTC	CASSAGTGGGQETQYF
TRBV28	-	TRBJ2-7	TRBD2	TGTGCCAGCAGTTTCAGGACTAGCGGGAGGGCCTACGAGCAGTACTTC	CASSFRTSGRAYEQYF
TRBV4-1	many	TRBJ2-7	TRBD2	TGCGCCAGCAGCCAAGATTGGTCTAGCGGGAGTTACGAGCAGTACTTC	CASSQDWSSGSYEQYF
TRBV29-1	-	TRBJ2-1	-	TGCAGCGTTGAAGGGCGGGTGGAGCAGTTCTTC	CSVEGRVEQFF
TRBV12-3/TRBV12-4	few	TRBJ1-1	-	TGTGCCAGCAGCCTAAAGACCCTGAACACTGAAGCTTTCTTT	CASSLKTLNTEAFF
TRBV29-1	many	TRBJ2-7	-	TGCAGCGCCGCGGACAGATTATACTACGAGCAGTACTTC	CSAADRLYYEQYF
TRBV5-4	few	TRBJ2-1	TRBD2	TGTGCCAGCAGCCCCGACCTAGCGGGAGCCTACAATGAGCAGTTCTTC	CASSPDLAGAYNEQFF
TRBV20-1	many	TRBJ1-2	-	TGCAGTGCTAGAGGGGGCCGGACGGGCTATGGCTACACCTTC	CSARGGRTGYGYTF
TRBV15	many	TRBJ2-1	-	TGTGCCACCAGCAGAGAGTTGACTAGGTCCCATGAGCAGTTCTTC	CATSRELTRSHEQFF
TRBV24-1	few	TRBJ2-1	TRBD2	TGTGCCACCAGTGATTCCTACGGGAGGTTATACAATGAGCAGTTCTTC	CATSDSYGRLYNEQFF
TRBV30	-	TRBJ2-3	TRBD1	TGTGCCTGGAGCCCTAGATGGCGGGACAGGGGCCCAGATACGCAGTATTTT	CAWSPRWRDRGPDTQYF
TRBV6-6	few	TRBJ2-4	-	TGTGCCAGCAGTTACCTCCCAGGTACCAAAAACATTCAGTACTTC	CASSYLPGTKNIQYF
TRBV7-8	-	TRBJ1-5	-	TGTGCCAGCAGCTTAGCGCCAGCCCTGGGGAATCAGCCCCAGCATTTT	CASSLAPALGNQPQHF
TRBV11-3	few	TRBJ2-1	-	TGTGCCAGCAGCTTAGATTCGGGCAGACCCAATGAGCAGTTCTTC	CASSLDSGRPNEQFF
TRBV7-9	few	TRBJ2-7	-	TGTGCCAGCAGCTTAGCGCTAACGCGCCGCGAGCAGTACTTC	CASSLALTRREQYF
TRBV7-2	many	TRBJ2-7	-	TGTGCCAGCAGCTTACAAGGCAGACAACTAACCCCCTACGAGCAGTACTTC	CASSLQGRQLTPYEQYF
TRBV3-1	many	TRBJ1-4	-	TGTGCCAGCAGCCAGCGCGCTACAGCGGGAAAACTGTTTTTT	CASSQRATAGKLFF
TRBV12-5	few	TRBJ2-2	-	TGTGCTAGTGGGGACGACAGGTCCGGGGAGCTGTTTTTT	CASGDDRSGELFF
TRBV12-3/TRBV12-4	many	TRBJ1-2	TRBD1	TGTGCCAGCAGTTTAGGGACAGGGCTGGGCTACACCTTC	CASSLGTGLGYTF
TRBV2	many	TRBJ2-1	-	TGTGCCACTTCCCTCGGGAATAATGAGCAGTTCTTC	CATSLGNNEQFF
TRBV7-9	few	TRBJ1-1	-	TGTGCCAGCAGCTACGGGACGGGCCGTTCGGAGGCTTTCTTT	CASSYGTGRSEAFF
TRBV19	few	TRBJ2-2	-	TGTGCCAGTAGTATACCCGGGAGATGGGACACCGGGGAGCTGTTTTTT	CASSIPGRWDTGELFF
TRBV6-1	-	TRBJ2-1	TRBD2	TGTGCCAGCAGTACCCCTAGCGGGAGCTCCTACAATGAGCAGTTCTTC	CASSTPSGSSYNEQFF
TRBV7-2	few	TRBJ2-2	-	TGTGCCAGCAGCTTAACCACAGGGATCACCGGGGAGCTGTTTTTT	CASSLTTGITGELFF
TRBV10-3	many	TRBJ1-5	-	TGTGCCATCAGTGAACAGGAGAGCAATCAGCCCCAGCATTTT	CAISEQESNQPQHF
TRBV30	many	TRBJ1-5	TRBD1	TGTGCCTGGGCCGGGACAGGGTCAAGCAATCAGCCCCAGCATTTT	CAWAGTGSSNQPQHF
TRBV28	many	TRBJ1-6	-	TGTGCCAGCAGTTCCCGAACAGGGATCAATTCACCCCTCCACTTT	CASSSRTGINSPLHF
TRBV5-1	many	TRBJ2-3	TRBD2	TGCGCCAGCAGCTTAGGGTTAGTAGCGGGAGAATGGTCCGGCACAGATACGCAGTATTTT	CASSLGLVAGEWSGTDTQYF
TRBV20-1	many	TRBJ1-1	-	TGCAGTGCCCCCTTGGAAGGCTACACTGAAGCTTTCTTT	CSAPLEGYTEAFF
TRBV6-1	many	TRBJ1-1	-	TGTGCCAGCAGAGTATTTACCTGGGGCACTGAAGCTTTCTTT	CASRVFTWGTEAFF
TRBV28	many	TRBJ1-1	TRBD1	TGTGCCAGCAGTCCCCAGACAGGGACCAACACTGAAGCTTTCTTT	CASSPQTGTNTEAFF
TRBV7-2	many	TRBJ1-5	TRBD1	TGTGCCAGCAGCCAAGACAGGGCGGGTCAGCCCCAGCATTTT	CASSQDRAGQPQHF
TRBV9	-	TRBJ1-6	-	TGTGCCAGCAGCGTAGAGACACTTAATTCACCCCTCCACTTT	CASSVETLNSPLHF
TRBV30	many	TRBJ2-1	-	TGTGCCGGTCGGAGGACTCGGCCCTCCATAGGTAATGAGCAGTTCTTC	CAGRRTRPSIGNEQFF
TRBV6-2/TRBV6-3	few	TRBJ2-5	-	TGTGCCAGCAGATCGGACTTTACCTTCCAAGAGACCCAGTACTTC	CASRSDFTFQETQYF
TRBV13	many	TRBJ1-1	TRBD1	TGTGCCAGCACCCTTGGGACAGGGTCCAACACTGAAGCTTTCTTT	CASTLGTGSNTEAFF
TRBV2	many	TRBJ2-1	-	TGTGCCAGCCTTACCGGGACTGAGCAGTTCTTC	CASLTGTEQFF
TRBV19	-	TRBJ1-2	-	TGTGCCAGTAGTATTCCCCCGGCAGGGACCTATGGCTACACCTTC	CASSIPPAGTYGYTF
TRBV20-1	-	TRBJ1-1	-	TGCAGTGCCGAACCCCAGGGCAGTACTGAAGCTTTCTTT	CSAEPQGSTEAFF
TRBV6-6	-	TRBJ2-1	-	TGTGCCAGCAGTTACTCAACAGGCCTTATCAGTTTTAATGAGCAGTTCTTC	CASSYSTGLISFNEQFF
TRBV29-1	-	TRBJ2-3	TRBD2	TGCAGCGTTGTGTTAGGACTAGCGGTCACAGATACGCAGTATTTT	CSVVLGLAVTDTQYF
TRBV28	many	TRBJ1-5	TRBD1	TGTGCCAGCACCTTCCTTCGGACAGGGAATGCGTGGGGGCCCCAGCATTTT	CASTFLRTGNAWGPQHF
TRBV14	-	TRBJ1-2	-	TGTGCCAGCAGCCAACGCCCAGGGCACGAATTCAACTATGGCTACACCTTC	CASSQRPGHEFNYGYTF
TRBV30	-	TRBJ2-7	-	TGTACCTGGAGTGTGTCTCCATACGAGCAGTACTTC	CTWSVSPYEQYF
TRBV20-1	-	TRBJ1-2	-	TGCAGTGCTAGACCAGGGGAGGCCTATGGCTACACCTTC	CSARPGEAYGYTF
TRBV27	-	TRBJ2-7	-	TGTGCCAGCAGTTTAGCAAGGGGGACCTCCCGATACGAGCAGTACTTC	CASSLARGTSRYEQYF
TRBV6-1	many	TRBJ2-7	TRBD2	TGTGCCAGCAGTGAAGTTGGGGGACTAGCGGGGGCCCAGCAGTACTTC	CASSEVGGLAGAQQYF
TRBV5-5	many	TRBJ2-7	-	TGTGCCAGCAGCCCTCTCCTACTAGACCGCGAGCAGTACTTC	CASSPLLLDREQYF
TRBV11-2	many	TRBJ2-7	-	TGTGCCAGCAGCCTCCACCCCGCCGACTACGAGCAGTACTTC	CASSLHPADYEQYF
TRBV28	once	TRBJ1-6	-	TGTGCCAGCAGTTTATTCATCCAGGCCCTCCACTTT	CASSLFIQALHF
TRBV7-8	few	TRBJ1-5	-	TGTGCCAGCAGCTTATTGGGCGGCTATCAGCCCCAGCATTTT	CASSLLGGYQPQHF
TRBV3-1	-	TRBJ2-2	-	TGTGCCAGCAGCTTCCACGGAACCGGGGAGCTGTTTTTT	CASSFHGTGELFF